Shown below are 31 T cell receptor beta chains from a single sample sequenced in a study of blood T cell repertoires in COVID-19. The protocol was immunoSEQ multiplex PCR, while the TCRdb copy is restricted to in-frame clones and leaves out a portion. The repertoire holds 220,000 or so clones, with 85% to 90% as singletons. Sequencing input: PBMCs or T cells enriched from blood (not recorded which). All receptors come from a woman between 45 and 60 years old with acute COVID-19.

The chain couples TRBV11-2 to TRBJ2-7; D remains unclear. This CDR3 is built from 13 residues. Germline assignment: CDR1 SGHAT and CDR2 FQNNGV. With 4 bases removed from V and 2 bases from J, the gap between germline ends came to 9 bases. CDR3: CASSSGSAYEQYF. DNA of the CDR3: TGTGCCAGCAGCTCCGGGTCGGCCTACGAGCAGTACTTC. Together with reference TRBV11-2 and TRBJ2-7, the CDR3 gives the full variable domain: EAGVAQSPRYKIIEKRQSVAFWCNPISGHATLYWYQQILGQGPKLLIQFQNNGVVDDSQLPKDRFSAERLKGVDSTLKIQPAKLEDSAVYLCASSSGSAYEQYFGPGTRLTVT.

The chain recombines TRBV27 with TRBJ2-2; D not resolved. This CDR3 is 15 amino acids long. Trimming took 5 bases from V and 4 from J, leaving 14 bases between them. Germline assignment: CDR1 MNHEY and CDR2 SMNVEV (reference sequence). CDR3 sequence reads: CASSPSRISTGELFF. The CDR3 DNA reads as TGTGCCAGCAGTCCATCGCGGATCAGCACCGGGGAGCTGTTTTTT.

This CDR3 is CASSIMGMSGYEQYF. In DNA, the CDR3 is TGTGCCAGCAGTATTATGGGGATGTCGGGGTACGAGCAGTACTTC. The chain joins TRBV27 to TRBJ2-7; D may be TRBD2 (5 bases). The V end was cut by 5 bases, the J end by 4 bases, with 18 bases between. The CDR3 spans 15 residues. Per germline, CDR1 MNHEY and CDR2 SMNVEV (reference sequence).

The V call is TRBV5-1, the J call TRBJ2-7; 10 positions agree with TRBD2. The CDR3 is 20 residues long. The germline CDR1 and CDR2 sequences are SGHRS and YFSETQ. V shed 1 base, J shed 6 bases, and the junction held 22 bases outside the gene matches. In nucleotides, the CDR3 is TGCGCCAGCAGCTTGTGGGGGGGACTAGCGATCTACTTAGGAGGACGCGAGCAGTACTTC. Its protein product is CASSLWGGLAIYLGGREQYF.

V usage is TRBV6-5 and J usage is TRBJ2-3; a possible D gene is TRBD1 (5 bases). Trimming cost V 7 bases and J 0 bases, with 8 bases left between them. The germline gives CDR1 MNHEY, CDR2 SVGAGI. The CDR3 loop spans 13 amino acids. The CDR3 protein is CASMQGSTDTQYF. CDR3 bases: TGTGCCAGCATGCAGGGCAGCACAGATACGCAGTATTTT.

Comment on this clone: This same CDR3 is encoded by further DNA sequences in the sample. The V call is TRBV5-1, the J call TRBJ2-3; D uncertain. The CDR3 length is 12 residues. Germline CDR1 reads SGHRS; CDR2 reads YFSETQ. The germline V and J ends were trimmed by 0 bases and 5 bases, with 4 bases remaining between them. CDR3 residues: CASSLAGDTQYF. The CDR3 bases are TGCGCCAGCAGCTTGGCGGGAGATACGCAGTATTTT. Based on the CDR3 plus reference TRBV5-1 and TRBJ2-3, the full variable domain is KAGVTQTPRYLIKTRGQQVTLSCSPISGHRSVSWYQQTPGQGLQFLFEYFSETQRNKGNFPGRFSGRQFSNSRSEMNVSTLELGDSALYLCASSLAGDTQYFGPGTRLTVL.

The chain carries TRBV28 and TRBJ2-1, with 14 bases matching TRBD2. There are 19 residues in the CDR3. After removal of 4 bases from V and 0 bases from J, the junction contained 8 bases not matched to a gene. Germline V lookup: CDR1 MDHEN, CDR2 SYDVKM. The CDR3 coding sequence is TGTGCCAGCAGTTCACCTGGACTAGCGGGAGGAGGCTCCTACAATGAGCAGTTCTTC. Translating gives CASSSPGLAGGGSYNEQFF.

The V and J genes are TRBV4-1 and TRBJ1-4; possible D gene TRBD1, 6 bases. The CDR3 contains 15 residues. Germline-derived CDR1 and CDR2 are MGHRA and YSYEKL. Trimming took off 4 bases at V and 9 bases at J, with 18 bases between the two ends. The CDR3 coding sequence is TGCGCCAGCAGCCCCCGATATTTGGGGGCGCAAAAACTGTTTTTT. Encoded protein: CASSPRYLGAQKLFF.

CDR3 loop: CASSRLTGDIVYTF. CDR3 bases: TGTGCCAGCAGCCGTCTAACAGGGGACATCGTCTACACCTTC. The V gene is TRBV6-2 or TRBV6-3, the J gene TRBJ1-2; 7 nucleotides line up with TRBD1. The germline V gene has CDR1 MNHEY and CDR2 SVGEGT. CDR3 size: 14 residues. The V and J ends lost 6 bases and 10 bases, in that order; junction bases with no gene match: 14.

The chain couples TRBV6-2 or TRBV6-3 to TRBJ2-5, with D possibly TRBD2 on 5 matching bases. The germline V gene has CDR1 MNHEY and CDR2 SVGEGT. This CDR3 is 17 amino acids long. The V end was cut by 3 bases, the J end by 5 bases, with 22 bases between. CDR3 sequence (DNA): TGTGCCAGCAGTTATGTCGGTAGCGTAAACGACTGGGAGACCCAGTACTTC. Translation: CASSYVGSVNDWETQYF.

The genes are TRBV5-1 and TRBJ1-1; D might be TRBD1 (6 bases). The V and J ends lost 4 bases and 1 base respectively, with 17 bases between them. The germline V gene encodes CDR1 SGHRS and CDR2 YFSETQ. The CDR3 spans 16 residues. The DNA of the CDR3 is TGCGCCAGCAGCCTAGGGGGTAGGGCACCGAACACTGAAGCTTTCTTT. Amino acids: CASSLGGRAPNTEAFF.

The chain employs TRBV11-3 and TRBJ2-3, with 8 bases identical to TRBD2. The J segment lost 0 bases and the V segment lost 0 bases, leaving 5 bases of the junction unmatched. The CDR3 spans 17 residues. Germline loops: CDR1 SGHNT, CDR2 YENEEA. The CDR3 sequence: CASSLDSGLASTDTQYF. The CDR3, as DNA: TGTGCCAGCAGCTTAGATTCCGGACTAGCAAGCACAGATACGCAGTATTTT. Filled out from reference TRBV11-3 and TRBJ2-3, the complete variable domain reads EAGVVQSPRYKIIEKKQPVAFWCNPISGHNTLYWYLQNLGQGPELLIRYENEEAVDDSQLPKDRFSAERLKGVDSTLKIQPAELGDSAVYLCASSLDSGLASTDTQYFGPGTRLTVL.

The V call is TRBV5-8, the J call TRBJ2-3; the D gene is possibly TRBD2 (6 bases). The CDR3 extends over 16 amino acids. Trimming pared 0 bases from V and 5 bases from J, leaving 16 bases between. The germline gives CDR1 SGHTS, CDR2 YDEGEE. CDR3 coding DNA: TGTGCCAGCAGCTTGGGTCAGGGAGGCAGGCAAGATACGCAGTATTTT. Its translation is CASSLGQGGRQDTQYF.

The J gene is TRBJ1-4, the V gene TRBV5-1; 7 bases agree with TRBD1. CDR3 length: 14 amino acids. The ends lost 3 bases at V and 9 bases at J; junction bases unmatched: 8. Germline CDR1 reads SGHRS; CDR2 reads YFSETQ. In DNA form, the CDR3 reads TGCGCCAGCAGCTCCCGGGACAGCGGCCAAAAACTGTTTTTT. Protein product: CASSSRDSGQKLFF.

This clone was observed a few times. The CDR3 DNA is TGTGCCAGCAGGACTTCACATGGAGGGGAATCTGGTTTTAAGGCCCTGAACACTGAAGCTTTCTTT. Translated: CASRTSHGGESGFKALNTEAFF. The chain is built from TRBV7-8 and TRBJ1-1, with D perhaps matching TRBD1 (5 bases). V lost 6 bases to trimming and J lost 0 bases, with 35 bases between them. The V gene's germline CDR1 is SGHVS and CDR2 FQNEAQ. CDR3 length: 22 amino acids. Looking up the rest from reference TRBV7-8 and TRBJ1-1 gives the full variable domain: GAGVSQSPRYKVAKRGQDVALRCDPISGHVSLFWYQQALGQGPEFLTYFQNEAQLDKSGLPSDRFFAERPEGSVSTLKIQRTQQEDSAVYLCASRTSHGGESGFKALNTEAFFGQGTRLTVV.

This chain uses TRBV6-6 with TRBJ1-1; D gene ambiguous. The germline V and J ends were trimmed by 2 bases and 6 bases, with 7 bases remaining between them. Germline-derived CDR1 and CDR2 are MNHNY and SVGAGI (reference sequence). This CDR3 has 12 amino acids. CDR3 residues: CASSYVAAEAFF. CDR3 sequence (DNA): TGTGCCAGCAGTTACGTGGCAGCTGAAGCTTTCTTT.

The CDR3 region is CASSPPVQGAKNIQYF. The CDR3, as DNA: TGTGCCAGCTCACCACCGGTTCAGGGGGCCAAAAACATTCAGTACTTC. V is TRBV18 and J is TRBJ2-4; D perhaps matches TRBD1 (6 bases). V gave up 0 bases and J gave up 1 base, with 10 bases separating them. Looked up from germline, CDR1 is KGHSH and CDR2 is LQKENI. This CDR3 is built from 16 residues. The variable domain in full, completed from reference TRBV18 and TRBJ2-4, reads NAGVMQNPRHLVRRRGQEARLRCSPMKGHSHVYWYRQLPEEGLKFMVYLQKENIIDESGMPKERFSAEFPKEGPSILRIQQVVRGDSAAYFCASSPPVQGAKNIQYFGAGTRLSVL.

This chain connects TRBV5-1 to TRBJ2-1; 9 positions match TRBD2. V trimming: 0 bases; J trimming: 1 base; junction bases outside the gene matches: 11. CDR3 length equals 19 residues. CDR1 and CDR2 from the germline V gene are SGHRS and YFSETQ. The CDR3 region is CASSLGWVTSGLSYNEQFF. CDR3 nucleotide sequence: TGCGCCAGCAGCTTGGGTTGGGTGACTAGCGGCTTATCCTACAATGAGCAGTTCTTC.

V gene TRBV27 combines with J gene TRBJ1-5, with TRBD1 matching over 9 bases. This CDR3 spans 15 amino acids. Looked up from germline, CDR1 is MNHEY and CDR2 is SMNVEV (reference sequence). V lost 7 bases, J lost 4 bases, and 8 bases stayed unmatched. CDR3 DNA sequence: TGTGCCAGCAAACCCGACAGGGGGGGAAATCAGCCCCAGCATTTT. It codes for CASKPDRGGNQPQHF.

The chain combines TRBV9 with TRBJ2-7; D unclear. Germline values: CDR1 SGDLS, CDR2 YYNGEE. This CDR3 contains 15 residues. Trimming removed 0 bases from V and 2 bases from J, with 12 bases in between. CDR3 sequence reads: CASSVAPAETYEQYF. CDR3 DNA: TGTGCCAGCAGCGTAGCTCCGGCGGAGACCTACGAGCAGTACTTC.

V usage is TRBV3-1 (or the pseudogene TRBV3-2) and J usage is TRBJ1-2; D is possibly TRBD1 (5 bases). The CDR3 contains 15 residues. V lost 4 bases and J lost 8, with 20 bases in between. CDR1 and CDR2 from the germline V gene are LGHDT and YNNKEL (reference sequence). This chain's CDR3 is CASSRAGGRVWGYTF. CDR3 coding DNA: TGTGCCAGCAGCCGAGCGGGGGGACGGGTTTGGGGCTACACCTTC.

The genes are TRBV27 and TRBJ2-7; TRBD2 matches 9 bases. CDR1 MNHEY and CDR2 SMNVEV come from the germline V gene (reference sequence). The CDR3 totals 13 residues. The junction had 6 bases not matched to a gene; V was cut back by 6 bases and J by 6 bases. The CDR3 is CASSLGLATEQYF. The CDR3 DNA is TGTGCCAGCAGCCTCGGACTAGCGACCGAGCAGTACTTC.

This clone was observed a few times. V is TRBV19 and J is TRBJ2-3; no clear D gene. V was clipped by 8 bases and J by 6 bases, with 12 bases between them. CDR3 size: 12 residues. CDR1 and CDR2 (germline): LNHDA, SQIVND (reference sequence). This chain's CDR3 is CASSPPLDTQYF. The CDR3 DNA is TGTGCCAGTTCCCCCCCTTTGGATACGCAGTATTTT. Together with reference TRBV19 and TRBJ2-3, the CDR3 gives the full variable domain: DGGITQSPKYLFRKEGQNVTLSCEQNLNHDAMYWYRQDPGQGLRLIYYSQIVNDFQKGDIAEGYSVSREKKESFPLTVTSAQKNPTAFYLCASSPPLDTQYFGPGTRLTVL.

This chain uses TRBV28 with TRBJ1-4, with D possibly TRBD1 on 5 matching bases. The V end lost 10 bases, the J end lost 7 bases, and 16 bases lay between the germline ends. CDR1 MDHEN and CDR2 SYDVKM come from the germline V gene. This CDR3 region has 13 residues. Here the CDR3 reads CATRAGIGEKLFF. CDR3 nucleotide sequence: TGTGCCACCCGGGCAGGGATAGGTGAAAAACTGTTTTTT.

The chain recombines TRBV28 with TRBJ1-2; D is unresolved. Between the trimmed V and J ends, which lost 6 bases and 4 bases, there was a span of 18 bases. Germline lookup yields CDR1 MDHEN and CDR2 SYDVKM. The CDR3 runs to 15 residues. The CDR3 is CASSPAGGPRYGYTF. The CDR3, as DNA: TGTGCCAGCAGCCCAGCGGGTGGACCCCGCTATGGCTACACCTTC.

The J gene is TRBJ2-5, the V gene TRBV30, with TRBD2 matching 8 bases. The V gene's germline CDR1 is GTSNPN and CDR2 SVGIG (reference sequence). The CDR3 spans 13 residues. V lost 4 bases to trimming and J lost 3 bases; unmatched junction nucleotides: 4. The CDR3 loop is CAWNALAEETQYF. The CDR3, as DNA: TGTGCCTGGAATGCACTAGCGGAAGAGACCCAGTACTTC.

The chain joins TRBV27 to TRBJ2-1; possible D gene TRBD2, 6 bases. With 3 bases removed from V and 2 bases from J, the gap between germline ends came to 11 bases. This CDR3 has 15 amino acids. From germline, CDR1 is MNHEY and CDR2 SMNVEV (reference sequence). This chain's CDR3 is CASSLGSGAYNEQFF. As DNA, the CDR3 is TGTGCCAGCAGTTTGGGTAGCGGAGCCTACAATGAGCAGTTCTTC.

The chain joins TRBV19 to TRBJ2-1; D remains unclear. Germline lookup yields CDR1 LNHDA and CDR2 SQIVND (reference sequence). Trimming removed 5 bases from V and 6 bases from J, with 14 bases in between. The CDR3 contains 14 residues. This CDR3 reads CASSLRVLSNEQFF. CDR3 DNA sequence: TGTGCCAGTAGTCTCCGGGTCCTGAGCAATGAGCAGTTCTTC.

The chain uses TRBV28 and TRBJ2-1; 10 positions agree with TRBD2. Trimming at V came to 6 bases and at J to 2 bases, leaving 10 bases not matched to a gene. The CDR3 consists of 17 residues. Germline loops: CDR1 MDHEN, CDR2 SYDVKM. CDR3 loop: CASSYLAGTSAYNEQFF. CDR3 DNA: TGTGCCAGCAGCTATCTTGCCGGGACTAGCGCCTACAATGAGCAGTTCTTC.

This clone was observed a single time. The rearrangement uses TRBV7-9 and TRBJ1-1, with 11 bases matching TRBD1. In germline, CDR1 is SEHNR, CDR2 FQNEAQ (reference sequence). V dropped 4 bases and J dropped 8; count of bases not matched to a gene: 9. The length of the CDR3 is 15 residues. CDR3 bases: TGTGCCAGCAGCTACCGGGGACAGGGGGACTGGGAAGCTTTCTTT. Its translation is CASSYRGQGDWEAFF.

This chain uses TRBV30 with TRBJ2-3; D gene ambiguous. The CDR3 spans 12 residues. Germline loops: CDR1 GTSNPN, CDR2 SVGIG (reference sequence). Between the trimmed V and J ends, which lost 7 bases and 8 bases, there was a span of 16 bases. The chain's CDR3 is CAYRLESGTQYF. The CDR3 DNA sequence: TGTGCCTACCGACTGGAGAGTGGTACGCAGTATTTT.